The 24 T cell receptor beta chains presented below share a single source sample, sequenced in a study of blood T cell repertoires in COVID-19. Some clones are missing from TCRdb's copy, which holds only in-frame ones; the method was immunoSEQ multiplex PCR. The table includes roughly 91,000 clones, around 83% detected once. Sequencing was done on a sample of peripheral blood. The receptor source for this set is a man between 65 and 85 years old with active or convalescent COVID-19.

This chain links TRBV2 with TRBJ2-2; 11 bases map to TRBD2. This CDR3 contains 16 residues. V lost 8 bases and J lost 8; bases outside the gene matches: 13. CDR1 is SNHLY and CDR2 is FYNNEI in the germline V gene. In DNA form, the CDR3 reads TGTGCCAGCGGAATAGCGGGGGGGCGTTTAGCTGGGGAGCTGTTTTTT. Translation: CASGIAGGRLAGELFF. The complete variable domain, with remaining parts taken from reference TRBV2 and TRBJ2-2, reads EPEVTQTPSHQVTQMGQEVILRCVPISNHLYFYWYRQILGQKVEFLVSFYNNEISEKSEIFDDQFSVERPDGSNFTLKIRSTKLEDSAMYFCASGIAGGRLAGELFFGEGSRLTVL.

V is TRBV19 and J is TRBJ2-1; TRBD2 might be the D (6 bases). Trimming shortened V by 4 bases and J by 3 bases, and 13 bases separated the two germline ends. Per the germline V gene, CDR1 is LNHDA and CDR2 is SQIVND (reference sequence). The length of the CDR3 is 15 residues. In DNA, the CDR3 is TGTGCCAGTAGTACCACCGTCGGGGGCTACAATGAGCAGTTCTTC. It yields the protein CASSTTVGGYNEQFF.

The V gene is TRBV28, the J gene TRBJ1-4; TRBD1 aligns across 7 bases. Germline trimming cut 5 bases from V and 8 bases from J; bases unmatched to any gene: 14. Germline V CDR1 and CDR2: MDHEN, SYDVKM. The CDR3 spans 16 residues. Here the CDR3 reads CASSPTTGTDGEKLFF. The DNA for the CDR3 is TGTGCCAGCAGTCCCACTACCGGGACAGACGGGGAAAAACTGTTTTTT.

V gene TRBV2 combines with J gene TRBJ2-1; weak D call: TRBD2 (5 bases). This CDR3 comprises 11 residues. Germline V gene sequence: CDR1 SNHLY, CDR2 FYNNEI. With 6 bases removed from V and 10 bases from J, the gap between germline ends came to 10 bases. As DNA, the CDR3 is TGTGCCAGCAGCCGAGCGGCAGAGCAGTTCTTC. Its translation is CASSRAAEQFF.

The chain carries TRBV28 and TRBJ2-7; D unresolved. The germline gives CDR1 MDHEN, CDR2 SYDVKM. The CDR3 runs 13 residues. Trimming cost V 2 bases and J 4 bases, with 9 bases left between them. Here the CDR3 DNA reads TGTGCCAGCAGTTTACCGGTCTTTTACGAGCAGTACTTC. Translation gives CASSLPVFYEQYF.

This sequence joins TRBV3-1 (or the pseudogene TRBV3-2) and TRBJ2-2, with D possibly matching TRBD1 (5 bases). Deletions cut 6 bases from V and 2 bases from J, with 7 bases between. This CDR3 is built from 13 residues. Germline CDR1 reads LGHDT; CDR2 reads YNNKEL (reference sequence). The chain's CDR3 is CASRRGNTGELFF. The CDR3 nucleotides are TGTGCCAGCAGAAGGGGAAACACCGGGGAGCTGTTTTTT.

The CDR3 protein is CASSSRDRGPEAFF. Written as DNA, the CDR3 is TGTGCCAGCAGTTCTCGGGACAGGGGGCCTGAAGCTTTCTTT. The chain recombines TRBV6-5 with TRBJ1-1; 12 bases match TRBD1. The CDR3 loop spans 14 amino acids. Germline CDR1 reads MNHEY; CDR2 reads SVGAGI. V lost 4 bases to trimming and J lost 6 bases; unmatched junction nucleotides: 3.

The chain carries TRBV7-3 and TRBJ2-5, with D unresolved. The ends were cut back, 3 bases at V and 1 base at J, with 9 bases in the middle. The CDR3 runs 14 residues. Looked up from germline, CDR1 is SGHTA and CDR2 is FQGTGA. CDR3 protein: CASSFSRSQETQYF. The CDR3 nucleotides read TGTGCCAGCAGCTTCTCCAGATCCCAAGAGACCCAGTACTTC.

CDR3 residues: CASSFFQGLTRGGSYEQYF. CDR3 DNA sequence: TGTGCCAGCAGCTTTTTCCAGGGACTAACGAGGGGAGGCTCCTACGAGCAGTACTTC. V gene TRBV11-2 combines with J gene TRBJ2-7, with TRBD2 matching over 7 bases. The ends lost 3 bases at V and 0 bases at J; junction bases unmatched: 17. Looked up from germline, CDR1 is SGHAT and CDR2 is FQNNGV. The CDR3 is 19 amino acids.

CDR3 residues: CASSRNSGGAYNEQFF. CDR3 DNA sequence: TGTGCCAGTAGTAGGAACAGCGGGGGGGCATACAATGAGCAGTTCTTC. V usage is TRBV19 and J usage is TRBJ2-1, with 10 bases identical to TRBD2. CDR3 length: 16 amino acids. The V gene end was trimmed by 4 bases and the J gene end by 4 bases; junction bases not matched to a gene: 7. Germline assignment: CDR1 LNHDA and CDR2 SQIVND (reference sequence).

The rearrangement joins TRBV7-9 to TRBJ1-2; TRBD1 matches at 10 bases. The CDR3 covers 14 residues. Germline V gives CDR1 SEHNR, CDR2 FQNEAQ (reference sequence). V lost 5 bases to trimming and J lost 8 bases; unmatched junction nucleotides: 8. DNA for the CDR3: TGTGCCAGCAGCGCCTGGACAGGGGGTAACGGCTACACCTTC. It translates to CASSAWTGGNGYTF. The variable domain in full, with the rest retrieved from reference TRBV7-9 and TRBJ1-2, is DTGVSQNPRHKITKRGQNVTFRCDPISEHNRLYWYRQTLGQGPEFLTYFQNEAQLEKSRLLSDRFSAERPKGSFSTLEIQRTEQGDSAMYLCASSAWTGGNGYTFGSGTRLTVV.

This clone was found once. The V call is TRBV7-9, the J call TRBJ2-6, with D possibly being TRBD2 (5 bases). The V and J ends lost 5 bases and 4 bases respectively, with 9 bases between them. CDR1 and CDR2 (germline): SEHNR, FQNEAQ (reference sequence). The CDR3 consists of 14 residues. CDR3 DNA: TGTGCCAGCAGCCGCCGGGAAGGGGCCAACGTCCTGACTTTC. Amino acid sequence: CASSRREGANVLTF.

The rearrangement links TRBV28 to TRBJ1-2; TRBD1 matches 7 bases. Germline V gene sequence: CDR1 MDHEN, CDR2 SYDVKM. Trimming removed 5 bases from V and 8 bases from J; junction bases left unmatched: 17. This CDR3 region has 16 residues. CDR3 protein: CASSAAGAGGPGGYTF. CDR3 sequence (DNA): TGTGCCAGCAGTGCCGCAGGGGCAGGGGGTCCGGGGGGCTACACCTTC.

V usage is TRBV5-1 and J usage is TRBJ1-1; D is uncertain. V was cut by 3 bases and J by 0 bases, with 9 bases left in between. CDR1 SGHRS and CDR2 YFSETQ come from the germline V gene. The CDR3 runs to 14 residues. Here the CDR3 reads CASSSQSLNTEAFF. The CDR3 DNA reads TGCGCCAGCAGCTCCCAATCCCTGAACACTGAAGCTTTCTTT.

The chain uses TRBV7-2 and TRBJ1-1; TRBD1 might be the D (6 bases). The CDR3 loop spans 14 amino acids. Trimming cost V 5 bases and J 6 bases, with 16 bases left between them. Germline CDR1 is SGHTA and CDR2 is FQGNSA. CDR3 in amino acids: CASSHGQSGAEAFF. As DNA, the CDR3 is TGTGCCAGCAGCCACGGACAGTCAGGAGCTGAAGCTTTCTTT.

The CDR3 sequence is CASSLRGQGGYTF. The DNA of the CDR3 is TGTGCCAGCAGCTTGAGGGGGCAGGGAGGCTACACCTTC. The chain couples TRBV5-4 to TRBJ1-2, with 7 positions matching TRBD1. The CDR3 loop spans 13 amino acids. Germline V CDR1 and CDR2: SGHNT, YYREEE (reference sequence). Unmatched junction bases numbered 5, after V lost 1 base and J lost 8 bases.

The rearrangement links TRBV6-7 to TRBJ2-6; 12 bases match TRBD1. TRBV6-7 is annotated as an ORF whose role is uncertain. The CDR3 is 22 amino acids. J was trimmed by 4 bases and V by 5 bases; bases with no gene match: 21. The CDR3 sequence is CASSPDPGQGARLSVGANVLTF. In DNA, the CDR3 is TGTGCCAGCAGTCCAGACCCGGGACAGGGGGCGCGCCTCTCTGTCGGGGCCAACGTCCTGACTTTC.

The rearrangement joins TRBV3-1 (or the pseudogene TRBV3-2) to TRBJ1-1; possibly TRBD1 for D (5 bases). CDR1 is LGHDT and CDR2 is YNNKEL in the germline V gene (reference sequence). The CDR3 consists of 16 residues. The V end lost 0 bases, the J end lost 1 base, and 12 bases lay between the germline ends. The CDR3 sequence: CASSQDLQGGNTEAFF. The CDR3 DNA sequence: TGTGCCAGCAGCCAAGATCTGCAGGGTGGGAACACTGAAGCTTTCTTT.

The genes are TRBV27 and TRBJ1-5; 9 nucleotides match TRBD1. Germline CDR1 is MNHEY and CDR2 is SMNVEV (reference sequence). Trimming took 4 bases from V and 7 from J; bases not matched to a gene: 8. The CDR3 contains 15 residues. The CDR3 coding sequence is TGTGCCAGCAGTTCCATCGGGACAGGGAACCAGCCCCAGCATTTT. Encoded protein: CASSSIGTGNQPQHF.

The chain couples TRBV6-1 to TRBJ1-2; perhaps TRBD1 as D (5 bases). The V end lost 3 bases, the J end lost 8 bases, and 10 bases lay between the germline ends. This CDR3 has 12 amino acids. Germline V CDR1 and CDR2: MNHNS, SASEGT. CDR3 nucleotide sequence: TGTGCCAGCAGTGATCAGGGTTTGGGCTACACCTTC. It codes for CASSDQGLGYTF.

The chain has TRBV10-1 and TRBJ2-3; 11 nucleotides align to TRBD2. The J segment lost 9 bases and the V segment lost 11 bases, leaving 10 bases of the junction unmatched. The CDR3 contains 13 residues. From germline, CDR1 is WNHNN and CDR2 SYGVQD (reference sequence). CDR3 sequence (DNA): TGCGCCGGGCCGGGACTAGCGGCACCCACGCAGTATTTT. Encoded protein: CAGPGLAAPTQYF.

The rearrangement uses TRBV7-2 and TRBJ1-6; 8 nucleotides match TRBD1. This CDR3 region has 13 residues. The V gene end was trimmed by 8 bases and the J gene end by 6 bases; junction bases not matched to a gene: 3. CDR1 and CDR2 (germline): SGHTA, FQGNSA. The CDR3 DNA reads as TGTGCCAGCCAGGGGGCGGGTAATTCACCCCTCCACTTT. The encoded protein is CASQGAGNSPLHF.

The rearrangement links TRBV4-1 to TRBJ2-2, with D possibly matching TRBD2 (7 bases). CDR3 length: 17 residues. The V and J ends lost 3 bases and 2 bases respectively, with 16 bases between them. The germline V gene encodes CDR1 MGHRA and CDR2 YSYEKL. In DNA form, the CDR3 reads TGCGCCAGCAGCCAGGTTAGGGGGGGGCCTAACACCGGGGAGCTGTTTTTT. Protein product: CASSQVRGGPNTGELFF.

J is TRBJ1-1 and V is TRBV29-1; 7 positions match TRBD1. Trimming removed 5 bases from V and 7 bases from J; junction bases left unmatched: 7. Germline-derived CDR1 and CDR2 are SQVTM and ANQGSEA. The CDR3 has 12 amino acids. In DNA, the CDR3 is TGCAGCGTTTCCTATTGGACAGGTGAAGCTTTCTTT. The encoded protein is CSVSYWTGEAFF.